This TCR beta chain was documented in a study of blood T cell repertoires in COVID-19. About the study: Sites in the United States, Italy and Spain provided acute and convalescent COVID-19 samples. Nucleic acid was either cDNA or gDNA, and it came from T cells, B-cell-depleted T cells, or PBMCs.

To note about this clone: The junction departs from germline at one end; a sequencing error may be responsible.

The CDR3 is 13 residues long. Germline V gene lookup returns CDR1 ENHRY and CDR2 SYGVKD. Authors' processing steps: Nucleated cell counts were estimated from reference gene primer amplification. Assay: immunoSEQ multiplex PCR; the TCRdb copy retains only in-frame clones and omits some. D and trimming were read from the DNA, whereas the V and J calls and clone size are those reported in that table. The sample shows roughly 300,000 clones, about four fifths of them seen only once. The sequence was obtained from a woman aged 45 to 65 who had recovered from COVID-19. Material: peripheral blood. The chain combines TRBV10-3 with TRBJ2-3, with D unclear. CDR3 residues: CAISDIGTYTQYF. The CDR3 nucleotides read TGTGCCATCAGTGATATTGGCACATATACGCAGTATTTT.